This T cell receptor (beta chain) was captured in a study of cytomegalovirus exposure and HLA in healthy donors. Germline CDR1 KGHSH, CDR2 LQKENI. J gave up 6 bases and V 2 bases, and 9 bases lay outside the gene matches. The CDR3 loop spans 16 amino acids. The study's findings and limits: According to the study, around 180 TCR beta chains were cytomegalovirus-associated. A highly shared variant cluster was judged a likely technical artifact.

This clone turned up a few times. Its target is not known. It was with 60 Vbeta and 13 Jbeta primers that the PCR ran. Clones were read by immunoSEQ multiplex PCR, and TCRdb kept only the in-frame ones, dropping some. The table lists approximately 110,000 clones, about 61% of them singletons. The source of this sequence is a woman aged 25 to 39 in good health and CMV-seronegative. V and J are TRBV18 and TRBJ1-5, with 8 bases fitting TRBD1. The specimen was PBMCs. CDR3 in amino acids: CASSPYRQGRRQPQHF. Written as DNA, the CDR3 is TGTGCCAGCTCACCATATAGACAGGGGCGGCGTCAGCCCCAGCATTTT.